The sequence of this T cell receptor (beta chain) was determined in a study of CD8+ T cells in alopecia areata. The sequencing template was cDNA reverse transcribed from extracted RNA. Clones were sequenced by immunoSEQ multiplex PCR, and TCRdb holds only the in-frame ones, with some missing. The profile shows 180,000 or so clones, 40% to 55% of them singletons. V lost 5 bases to trimming and J lost 4 bases, with 11 bases between them. Germline V gene lookup returns CDR1 MNHEY and CDR2 SVGAGI. The CDR3 has 13 amino acids. Documented treatment: oral pan-JAK inhibitor, 5-10 mg twice daily. The sequence was obtained from a human donor with alopecia areata. The input for sequencing was CD8+ T cells sorted from blood, taken between weeks 51 and 54, from a patient treated with tofacitinib. This chain connects TRBV6-5 to TRBJ1-2, with D uncertain. This CDR3 is CASSPDIGYGYTF. In DNA form, the CDR3 reads TGTGCCAGCAGTCCCGACATAGGCTATGGCTACACCTTC.